This T cell receptor (beta chain) was identified during a study of CD8+ T cells in alopecia areata. Turning to the study itself: Severity was scored as percentage of affected scalp area in treated patients. Study-level points and caveats: It was observed that many expanded lesional clones persisted in scalp and blood during tofacitinib. Within the top 100, expanded CD8+ clones significantly decreased with tofacitinib, as did scalp clonality.

V was pared by 4 bases and J by 3 bases, with 8 bases between. The CDR3 runs 12 residues. CDR1 GTSNPN and CDR2 SVGIG come from the germline V gene (reference sequence). The authors extracted RNA and reverse transcribed it into cDNA as the sequencing template. Profiled with immunoSEQ multiplex PCR; TCRdb holds only in-frame clones, not every one. Found here are approximately 220,000 clones, under 40% of them singletons; the top ten hold 0.48%. As for treatment: oral pan-JAK inhibitor, 5-10 mg twice daily. Using a FACSAria, the CD4+ and CD8+ T cells were sorted from the PBMCs. For this clone: Antigen specificity is unknown.

Specimen: CD4+ T cells sorted from blood, collected between weeks 30 and 35, from a patient treated with tofacitinib. This sequence originates from a human donor with alopecia areata. The chain employs TRBV30 and TRBJ2-3, with D unclear. The CDR3 loop reads CAWTQTTDTQYF. In DNA, the CDR3 is TGTGCCTGGACGCAGACTACAGATACGCAGTATTTT.